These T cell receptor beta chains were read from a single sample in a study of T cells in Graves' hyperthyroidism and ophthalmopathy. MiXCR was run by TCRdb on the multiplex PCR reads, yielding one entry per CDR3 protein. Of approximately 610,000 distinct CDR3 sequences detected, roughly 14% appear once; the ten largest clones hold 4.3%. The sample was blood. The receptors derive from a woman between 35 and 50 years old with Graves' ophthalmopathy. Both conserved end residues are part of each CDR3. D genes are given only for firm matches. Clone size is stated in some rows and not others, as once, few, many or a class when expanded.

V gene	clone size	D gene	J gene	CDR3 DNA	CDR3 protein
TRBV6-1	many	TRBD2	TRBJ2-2	TGTGCCAGCAGTGACCCCAGGGAGGGGACGGCCGGGGAGCTGTTTTTT	CASSDPREGTAGELFF
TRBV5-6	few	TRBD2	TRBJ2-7	TGTGCCAGCAGCACTGTAGCGGGTCTTTCCTACGAGCAGTACTTC	CASSTVAGLSYEQYF
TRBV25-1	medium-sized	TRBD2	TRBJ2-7	TGTGCCAGCAGTGAATATAGCGGGAGGGCCTACGAGCAGTACTTC	CASSEYSGRAYEQYF
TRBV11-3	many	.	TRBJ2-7	TGTGCCAGCACCTCTAGGCAGGGAGCGCCCTACGAGCAGTACTTC	CASTSRQGAPYEQYF
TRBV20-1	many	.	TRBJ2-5	TGCAGTGCTCATGGCCCGACCCAAGAGACCCAGTACTTC	CSAHGPTQETQYF
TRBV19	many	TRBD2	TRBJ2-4	TGTGCCAGTAGCTCCCAGGCGGGACTAGCGGGGAAAAACATTCAGTACTTC	CASSSQAGLAGKNIQYF
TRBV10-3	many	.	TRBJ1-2	TGTGCCATCAGTGAGGTTGGGTCCGGCTACACCTTC	CAISEVGSGYTF
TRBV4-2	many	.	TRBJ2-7	TGTGCCAGCAGCCAAGAGCCCACAAGGGGGTACGAGCAGTACTTC	CASSQEPTRGYEQYF
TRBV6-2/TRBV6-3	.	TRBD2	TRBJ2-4	TGTGCCAGCAGTTACCCCGTAGCGGGAGGGCGGAACATTCAGTACTTC	CASSYPVAGGRNIQYF
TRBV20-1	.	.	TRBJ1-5	TGCAGTGCCAGGATCCCCAATCAGCCCCAGCATTTT	CSARIPNQPQHF
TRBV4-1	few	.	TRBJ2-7	TGCGCCAGCAGCCAAGAACGCGAAGGGATTGTCTACGAGCAGTACTTC	CASSQEREGIVYEQYF
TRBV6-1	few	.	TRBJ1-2	TGTGCCAGCAGTGCCTGGTCTTGGCAGGATAGCTACACCTTC	CASSAWSWQDSYTF
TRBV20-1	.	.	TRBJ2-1	TGCAGTGCTAGAGATTCGGGCCGGACCTACAATGAGCAGTTCTTC	CSARDSGRTYNEQFF
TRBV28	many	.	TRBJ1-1	TGTGCCAGCAGTACAGGGTTGAACACTGAAGCTTTCTTT	CASSTGLNTEAFF
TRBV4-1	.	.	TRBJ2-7	TGCGCCAGCAGCCAAGAAGGAGGTCCCCCTTACGAGCAGTACTTC	CASSQEGGPPYEQYF
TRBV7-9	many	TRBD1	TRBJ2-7	TGTGCCAGCAGCTTTTCTTTGACAGGGTCCTCCGAGCAGTACTTC	CASSFSLTGSSEQYF
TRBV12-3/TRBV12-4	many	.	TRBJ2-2	TGTGCCAGCAGCTACACCGGGGAGCTGTTTTTT	CASSYTGELFF
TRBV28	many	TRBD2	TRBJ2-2	TGTGCCAGCAGCCTGACTAGCGGGACACGGGAGCTGTTTTTT	CASSLTSGTRELFF
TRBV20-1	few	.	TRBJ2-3	TGCAGTGCTAGAATGCCTAGCAATCACCGCCCAGATACGCAGTATTTT	CSARMPSNHRPDTQYF
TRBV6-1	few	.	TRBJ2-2	TGTGCCAGCAGCCCCTCCCCCCGCACCGGGGAGCTGTTTTTT	CASSPSPRTGELFF
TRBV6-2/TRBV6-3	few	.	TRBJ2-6	TGTGCCAGCAGTTACTCGAGCTTTGGGGCCAACGTCCTGACTTTC	CASSYSSFGANVLTF
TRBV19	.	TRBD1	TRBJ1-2	TGTGCCACCCAGAAGGGCGGGACAGGGGCCTCCTATGGCTACACCTTC	CATQKGGTGASYGYTF
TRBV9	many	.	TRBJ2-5	TGTGCCAGCAGCGTTCGACCCGGCATTGACCAAGAGACCCAGTACTTC	CASSVRPGIDQETQYF
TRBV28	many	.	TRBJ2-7	TGTGCCAGCAGTCCCCCCCTCCTTCGGTCCTACGAGCAGTACTTC	CASSPPLLRSYEQYF
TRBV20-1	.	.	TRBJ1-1	TGCAGTGCTAGAGTGAGTACGGGGAACACTGAAGCTTTCTTT	CSARVSTGNTEAFF
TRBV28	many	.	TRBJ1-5	TGTGCCAGCAGTTGGAACAGCCTCAATCAGCCCCAGCATTTT	CASSWNSLNQPQHF
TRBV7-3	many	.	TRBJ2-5	TGTGCCAGCAGCCAATGGTCCATTGGGGAGACCCAGTACTTC	CASSQWSIGETQYF
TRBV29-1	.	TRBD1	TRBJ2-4	TGCAGCGTTGAAGGGACAGGGCAACAGTACTTC	CSVEGTGQQYF
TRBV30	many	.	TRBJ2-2	TGTGCCCTCGCGACTCCCATCAGCGGGGAGCTGTTTTTT	CALATPISGELFF
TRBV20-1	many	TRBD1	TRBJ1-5	TGCAGTGCTAGACCTAGGACAGGGGCGTATAGCAATCAGCCCCAGCATTTT	CSARPRTGAYSNQPQHF
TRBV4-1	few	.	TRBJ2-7	TGCGCCAGCAGCGAAGGGCTGGGGACACGGCCAGGCGAGCAGTACTTC	CASSEGLGTRPGEQYF
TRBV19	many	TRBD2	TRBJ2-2	TGTGCCAGTCGCCCCCGGACTAGCCCGAACACCGGGGAGCTGTTTTTT	CASRPRTSPNTGELFF
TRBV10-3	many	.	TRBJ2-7	TGTGCCATCAGTGGCGGGACCGTCGGCGAGCAGTACTTC	CAISGGTVGEQYF
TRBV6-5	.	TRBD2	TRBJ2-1	TGTGCCAGCAGTTCCGGGACTAGCGGGCACAATGAGCAGTTCTTC	CASSSGTSGHNEQFF
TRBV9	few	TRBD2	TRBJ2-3	TGTGCCAGCAGCCCCTACACTAGCGGGAGCACAGATACGCAGTATTTT	CASSPYTSGSTDTQYF
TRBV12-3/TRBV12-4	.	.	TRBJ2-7	TGTGCCAGCACTATCGGTAGGGGAGGCGCTACCTACGAGCAGTACTTC	CASTIGRGGATYEQYF
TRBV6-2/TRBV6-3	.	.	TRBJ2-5	TGTGCCAGCATGACAGCCGGGAAGACCCAGTACTTC	CASMTAGKTQYF
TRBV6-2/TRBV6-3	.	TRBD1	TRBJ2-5	TGTGCCAGCAGTTACTCGACGTCGCCACAGGGGGCGGATTTCCAAGAGACCCAGTACTTC	CASSYSTSPQGADFQETQYF
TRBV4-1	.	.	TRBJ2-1	TGCGCCAGCAGCCAAGATCGGGCGGGTGAGCCGTTCTTC	CASSQDRAGEPFF
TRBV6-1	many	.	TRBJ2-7	TGTGCCAGCAGTGAAGCGACTCTTCGCAGGGACGAGCAGTACTTC	CASSEATLRRDEQYF